These 20 T cell receptor beta chains share one sample of origin, sequenced in a study of blood T cell repertoires in COVID-19. Sequencing was performed with immunoSEQ multiplex PCR; in TCRdb, only in-frame clones are kept and a portion is missing. Of 440,000 or so clones listed, about nine tenths are singletons. Specimen: peripheral blood. The receptors shown here come from a woman aged 40 to 50 with COVID-19, enrolled during active disease.

This clone was seen a few times. Other DNA sequences within the sample encode an identical CDR3. The chain recombines TRBV11-2 with TRBJ1-4, with D possibly matching TRBD1 (6 bases). This CDR3 has 14 residues. CDR1 and CDR2 from the germline V gene are SGHAT and FQNNGV. The germline V and J ends were trimmed by 5 bases and 6 bases, with 13 bases remaining between them. The CDR3: CASSPTGGDEKLFF. CDR3 coding DNA: TGTGCCAGCAGCCCGACGGGGGGCGATGAAAAACTGTTTTTT.

V usage is TRBV9 and J usage is TRBJ1-6; 8 nucleotides match TRBD1. V was pared by 3 bases and J by 7 bases, with 6 bases of the junction left unmatched. From germline, CDR1 is SGDLS and CDR2 YYNGEE. This CDR3 contains 15 residues. This chain's CDR3 is CASSARTGRNSPLHF. CDR3 in DNA: TGTGCCAGCAGCGCCAGGACAGGGAGGAATTCACCCCTCCACTTT.

The chain employs TRBV5-6 and TRBJ1-2; 8 nucleotides line up with TRBD1. Germline V gene sequence: CDR1 SGHDT, CDR2 YYEEEE. Trimming took 4 bases from V and 3 from J; bases not matched to a gene: 5. The length of the CDR3 is 14 residues. The CDR3 loop is CASSGPGQDYGYTF. The CDR3 coding sequence is TGTGCCAGCAGCGGACCGGGACAGGACTATGGCTACACCTTC.

This chain connects TRBV20-1 to TRBJ2-7, with TRBD1 identical over 8 bases. The germline CDR1 and CDR2 sequences are DFQATT and SNEGSKA (reference sequence). The CDR3 totals 15 residues. Trimming at V came to 3 bases and at J to 4 bases, leaving 11 bases not matched to a gene. The CDR3 DNA is TGCAGTGCTAGTTTATTTAGGACAGGGTTATACGAGCAGTACTTC. The encoded protein is CSASLFRTGLYEQYF.

This clone has a handful of counts. This sequence joins TRBV6-2 or TRBV6-3 and TRBJ2-2, with TRBD2 matching 14 bases. CDR3 length: 16 residues. V was clipped by 2 bases and J by 4 bases; unmatched bases: 0. Germline lookup yields CDR1 MNHEY and CDR2 SVGEGT. The CDR3, as DNA: TGTGCCAGCAGTTACGGGACTAGCGGGGGCACCGGGGAGCTGTTTTTT. Translating gives CASSYGTSGGTGELFF.

The V call is TRBV7-3, the J call TRBJ2-7; TRBD2 agrees at 7 bases. V lost 3 bases, J lost 4 bases, and 9 bases stayed unmatched. This CDR3 is 15 amino acids long. Germline assignment: CDR1 SGHTA and CDR2 FQGTGA. The CDR3, as DNA: TGTGCCAGCAGCTTGGGGCCTAGCGGTCCTTACGAGCAGTACTTC. It codes for CASSLGPSGPYEQYF. Looking up the rest from reference TRBV7-3 and TRBJ2-7 gives the full variable domain: GAGVSQTPSNKVTEKGKYVELRCDPISGHTALYWYRQSLGQGPEFLIYFQGTGAADDSGLPNDRFFAVRPEGSVSTLKIQRTERGDSAVYLCASSLGPSGPYEQYFGPGTRLTVT.

This sequence joins TRBV20-1 and TRBJ2-4, with D tentatively TRBD1 (5 bases). From germline, CDR1 is DFQATT and CDR2 SNEGSKA (reference sequence). This CDR3 has 15 residues. The ends were cut back, 3 bases at V and 0 bases at J, with 12 bases in the middle. In DNA, the CDR3 is TGCAGTGCTAGTATCGTAAGGGGAGCCAAAAACATTCAGTACTTC. Amino acids: CSASIVRGAKNIQYF.

The CDR3 sequence: CASSPEVGGRVYEQYF. The CDR3 bases are TGCGCCAGCAGCCCAGAGGTCGGCGGGAGAGTCTACGAGCAGTACTTC. The J gene is TRBJ2-7, the V gene TRBV4-3; 7 bases fit TRBD2. V was pared by 4 bases and J by 3 bases, with 12 bases of the junction left unmatched. This CDR3 is 16 amino acids long. Germline V gene sequence: CDR1 LGHNA, CDR2 YSLEER.

The V and J genes are TRBV11-1 and TRBJ1-2; TRBD1 matches at 7 bases. CDR3 size: 14 residues. The germline V gene encodes CDR1 SGHAT and CDR2 FQDESV (reference sequence). J was trimmed by 8 bases and V by 5 bases; bases with no gene match: 11. The CDR3 loop reads CASSRDTGQPGYTF. The CDR3 DNA follows: TGTGCCAGCAGCCGCGATACGGGACAGCCCGGCTACACCTTC.

On this clone: Other DNA sequences in this sample translate to the same CDR3. This rearrangement joins TRBV19 to TRBJ1-2, with 7 bases fitting TRBD1. V lost 8 bases, J lost 4 bases, and 4 bases stayed unmatched. The CDR3 spans 12 residues. Germline V gene data show CDR1 as LNHDA and CDR2 as SQIVND (reference sequence). CDR3 nucleotides: TGTGCCAGTCGGGGACAGCCCTATGGCTACACCTTC. Translation gives CASRGQPYGYTF.

J is TRBJ2-7 and V is TRBV30; D tentatively reads TRBD1 or TRBD2 (6 bases each). The DNA matches TRBJ2-5 better at its end, which makes the J call doubtful. The CDR3 runs 12 residues. The germline CDR1 and CDR2 sequences are GTSNPN and SVGIG (reference sequence). The CDR3 loop reads CAWAGHTGTQYF. Written as DNA, the CDR3 is TGTGCCTGGGCGGGACACACCGGGACCCAGTACTTC.

Concerning this clone: Distinct nucleotide sequences in the sample also encode this CDR3. The chain is built from TRBV5-1 and TRBJ1-1; possibly TRBD1 for D (6 bases). This CDR3 is built from 13 residues. Between the trimmed V and J ends, which lost 0 bases and 4 bases, there was a span of 7 bases. Germline CDR1 is SGHRS and CDR2 is YFSETQ. CDR3 in amino acids: CASSLGGLTEAFF. The CDR3, as DNA: TGCGCCAGCAGCTTGGGGGGGCTCACTGAAGCTTTCTTT.

The CDR3 DNA follows: TGTGCCAGTAGTAACTTGGCCAGGGGAGAAGCTTTCTTT. Translation: CASSNLARGEAFF. The rearrangement uses TRBV19 and TRBJ1-1; perhaps TRBD1 as D (6 bases). CDR3 size: 13 residues. From germline, CDR1 is LNHDA and CDR2 SQIVND (reference sequence). Trimming removed 4 bases from V and 8 bases from J, with 14 bases in between.

The chain's CDR3 is CASRFGQGVAGNTIYF. DNA for the CDR3: TGTGCCAGCAGATTTGGACAGGGGGTAGCTGGAAACACCATATATTTT. V gene TRBV28 combines with J gene TRBJ1-3; 10 bases are a match to TRBD1. The CDR3 runs 16 residues. The trim removed 6 bases at V and 2 bases at J, leaving 7 bases unmatched. Germline CDR1 and CDR2: MDHEN and SYDVKM.

The rearrangement joins TRBV6-5 to TRBJ1-1; D is uncertain. Germline CDR1 is MNHEY and CDR2 is SVGAGI. The ends were cut back, 6 bases at V and 10 bases at J, with 21 bases in the middle. This CDR3 contains 14 residues. The CDR3 DNA reads TGTGCCAGCAGCCGAACCGGCCTCACCCCGGGAGCTTTCTTT. It translates to CASSRTGLTPGAFF.

This chain uses TRBV28 with TRBJ2-7, with a possible D match to TRBD1 (5 bases). The ends were cut back, 6 bases at V and 2 bases at J, with 17 bases in the middle. There are 15 residues in the CDR3. Germline values: CDR1 MDHEN, CDR2 SYDVKM. CDR3 loop: CASSPTEEGAYEQYF. The CDR3 region has the DNA TGTGCCAGCAGCCCGACAGAGGAAGGCGCCTACGAGCAGTACTTC. Full variable domain (remainder filled in from reference TRBV28 and TRBJ2-7): DVKVTQSSRYLVKRTGEKVFLECVQDMDHENMFWYRQDPGLGLRLIYFSYDVKMKEKGDIPEGYSVSREKKERFSLILESASTNQTSMYLCASSPTEEGAYEQYFGPGTRLTVT.

The V and J genes are TRBV5-4 and TRBJ1-1; 10 positions agree with TRBD1. From germline, CDR1 is SGHNT and CDR2 YYREEE (reference sequence). The V segment lost 5 bases and the J segment 0 bases; nucleotides outside the gene matches: 4. The CDR3 has 15 amino acids. The CDR3: CASRSTGGVNTEAFF. The CDR3, as DNA: TGTGCCAGCAGGTCGACAGGGGGCGTGAACACTGAAGCTTTCTTT.

CDR3 protein: CASSPHSGTSGEETQYF. In DNA form, the CDR3 reads TGCGCCAGCAGCCCACACTCCGGGACTAGCGGCGAAGAGACCCAGTACTTC. This chain uses TRBV5-1 with TRBJ2-5; 11 bases are a match to TRBD2. Germline trimming cut 4 bases from V and 3 bases from J; bases unmatched to any gene: 11. CDR3 length: 17 residues. The germline gives CDR1 SGHRS, CDR2 YFSETQ. Filled out from reference TRBV5-1 and TRBJ2-5, the complete variable domain reads KAGVTQTPRYLIKTRGQQVTLSCSPISGHRSVSWYQQTPGQGLQFLFEYFSETQRNKGNFPGRFSGRQFSNSRSEMNVSTLELGDSALYLCASSPHSGTSGEETQYFGPGTRLLVL.

This sequence joins TRBV7-2 and TRBJ1-5, with no clear D. CDR1 and CDR2 (germline): SGHTA, FQGNSA. The CDR3 totals 16 residues. V lost 1 base and J 1 base, leaving 11 bases between the germline ends. CDR3 loop: CASSLGQPRSNQPQHF. In DNA form, the CDR3 reads TGTGCCAGCAGCTTAGGGCAGCCGAGGAGCAATCAGCCCCAGCATTTT. The full variable domain, with the rest looked up from reference TRBV7-2 and TRBJ1-5, is GAGVSQSPSNKVTEKGKDVELRCDPISGHTALYWYRQSLGQGLEFLIYFQGNSAPDKSGLPSDRFSAERTGGSVSTLTIQRTQQEDSAVYLCASSLGQPRSNQPQHFGDGTRLSIL.

The chain couples TRBV7-6 to TRBJ2-5, with D possibly TRBD2 on 6 matching bases. The CDR3 totals 15 residues. Trimming shortened V by 4 bases and J by 7 bases, and 19 bases separated the two germline ends. Germline V CDR1 and CDR2: SGHVS, FNYEAQ. CDR3 in DNA: TGTGCCAGCAGCTGGGGGACTGTCATCGGGGGGACCCAGTACTTC. This sequence encodes CASSWGTVIGGTQYF.